This T cell receptor (beta chain) appears in the sequencing data of a study of cytomegalovirus exposure and HLA in healthy donors. Study-level background: Earlier findings included about 120 million unique TCR beta sequences obtained from 150 million to 200 million T cells.

Of note for this clone: Its antigen remains unidentified.

This CDR3 spans 14 amino acids. Trimming took off 4 bases at V and 3 bases at J, with 13 bases between the two ends. The germline CDR1 and CDR2 sequences are SGHRS and YFSETQ. The study's findings and limits: The authors listed around 150 TCR beta chains as cytomegalovirus-associated. A missense DCLRE1C variant was associated with V- and J-gene trimming of TCR beta chains in a later analysis, and an independent cohort replicated the association. Near-uniform donor sequencing depth was presumed by presence/absence analyses.

PCR amplification relied on 60 Vbeta primers (plus 13 Jbeta primers). The assay was immunoSEQ multiplex PCR, and TCRdb's table has in-frame clones only and misses some. The sample has under 200,000 clones; 75% are singletons. Sequencing was done on a sample of PBMCs. The TCR comes from a female donor in good health and CMV-seronegative. The J gene is TRBJ2-5, the V gene TRBV5-1, with D hard to call. The CDR3 sequence is CASSESPRKETQYF. The CDR3 DNA is TGCGCCAGCAGCGAATCCCCGCGTAAAGAGACCCAGTACTTC.